A selection of T cell receptor beta chains follows, all from one sample in a study of T cell responses to AZD1222 COVID-19 vaccine. TCRdb's table, derived via immunoSEQ multiplex PCR, lists solely in-frame clones and lacks some. The table shows approximately 140,000 clones, with more than 80% occurring only once. The sequences come from peripheral blood, collected 28 days after the second dose of the MenACWY control vaccine. The origin of the receptors is an adult who received the MenACWY meningococcal vaccine as a control. Both conserved end residues are part of each CDR3. A D gene is named only where the DNA matches it firmly. A clone size is listed for some rows: how often the clone was seen (once, few, many), or a class if it is expanded.

CDR3nt: TGTGCCAGCAGCTTAATCACGGAAGAAGGCTACACCTTC
CDR3aa: CASSLITEEGYTF
d_gene: .
v_gene: TRBV7-9
j_gene: TRBJ1-2
abundance: .

CDR3nt: TGTGCCACCGGGACAGGGAACGAGCAGTACTTC
CDR3aa: CATGTGNEQYF
d_gene: TRBD1
v_gene: TRBV6-1
j_gene: TRBJ2-7
abundance: .

CDR3nt: TGTGCCAGCAGAGGCGGACAGGGAGGGGCCGGGGAGCTGTTTTTT
CDR3aa: CASRGGQGGAGELFF
d_gene: .
v_gene: TRBV6-6
j_gene: TRBJ2-2
abundance: once

CDR3nt: TGTGCCAGCAGCTTAGTGGATCAGCCCCAGCATTTT
CDR3aa: CASSLVDQPQHF
d_gene: .
v_gene: TRBV7-9
j_gene: TRBJ1-5
abundance: .

CDR3nt: TGTGCCAGCAGCCAGCCGAGGGGCAGGGAGGCCTTAAACAATGAGCAGTTCTTC
CDR3aa: CASSQPRGREALNNEQFF
d_gene: .
v_gene: TRBV7-9
j_gene: TRBJ2-1
abundance: .

CDR3nt: TGCGCCAGCAGCCAAGGGGACAGGGGGTACACCTTC
CDR3aa: CASSQGDRGYTF
d_gene: TRBD1
v_gene: TRBV4-3
j_gene: TRBJ1-2
abundance: .

CDR3nt: TGTGCCATCAGTATCACGGGAACCAACACAGATACGCAGTATTTT
CDR3aa: CAISITGTNTDTQYF
d_gene: .
v_gene: TRBV10-3
j_gene: TRBJ2-3
abundance: .

CDR3nt: TGCGCCAGCAGCCAAGAGGCCTCGGCTAGACAAGCTTTCTTT
CDR3aa: CASSQEASARQAFF
d_gene: .
v_gene: TRBV4-3
j_gene: TRBJ1-1
abundance: .

CDR3nt: TGTGCCAGCAGCGGTACAGGGTGGTTTGGGGAGACCCAGTACTTC
CDR3aa: CASSGTGWFGETQYF
d_gene: .
v_gene: TRBV5-8
j_gene: TRBJ2-5
abundance: .

CDR3nt: TGTGCCAGCAGTTTGGGGGGGGAGGGTAATGAGCAGTTCTTC
CDR3aa: CASSLGGEGNEQFF
d_gene: TRBD2
v_gene: TRBV28
j_gene: TRBJ2-1
abundance: once

CDR3nt: TGTGCCAGCAGCTCCCTAGCGGGGTGGACCGGGGAGCTGTTTTTT
CDR3aa: CASSSLAGWTGELFF
d_gene: TRBD2
v_gene: TRBV7-2
j_gene: TRBJ2-2
abundance: .

CDR3nt: TGTGCCAGCAGCCAACTCCAGGGTTCCTCCCGTGAGGAGCAGTACTTC
CDR3aa: CASSQLQGSSREEQYF
d_gene: .
v_gene: TRBV7-9
j_gene: TRBJ2-7
abundance: .

CDR3nt: TGCAGCGTTGATGGCAGGGGGCGGTACGAGCAGTACTTC
CDR3aa: CSVDGRGRYEQYF
d_gene: TRBD1
v_gene: TRBV29-1
j_gene: TRBJ2-7
abundance: .

CDR3nt: TGTGCCAGCAGCTTATCTGGGACCCTTTCGGATGAGCAGTTCTTC
CDR3aa: CASSLSGTLSDEQFF
d_gene: .
v_gene: TRBV7-3
j_gene: TRBJ2-1
abundance: .

CDR3nt: TGCGCCAGCAGCAGCCGCGCGGGGGGGCCGGACAATGAGCAGTTCTTC
CDR3aa: CASSSRAGGPDNEQFF
d_gene: TRBD2
v_gene: TRBV5-1
j_gene: TRBJ2-1
abundance: .

CDR3nt: TGTGCCATAAGCGGGACCGAAGGAAGGGCCCAGTACTTC
CDR3aa: CAISGTEGRAQYF
d_gene: TRBD2
v_gene: TRBV28
j_gene: TRBJ2-5
abundance: .

CDR3nt: TGTGCCAGTAGTCGGGGCGCTTACGAGCAGTACTTC
CDR3aa: CASSRGAYEQYF
d_gene: .
v_gene: TRBV19
j_gene: TRBJ2-7
abundance: .

CDR3nt: TGTGCCAGCAGGACAGGGCCCCCTCAGCCCCAGCATTTT
CDR3aa: CASRTGPPQPQHF
d_gene: TRBD1
v_gene: TRBV6-5
j_gene: TRBJ1-5
abundance: .

CDR3nt: TGTGCCAGCACTGTGGACAGTACCTACGAGCAGTACTTC
CDR3aa: CASTVDSTYEQYF
d_gene: .
v_gene: TRBV6-5
j_gene: TRBJ2-7
abundance: .

CDR3nt: TGTGCCAGCAGCCAAGATGGGGCAGGGGTTGGCTACACCTTC
CDR3aa: CASSQDGAGVGYTF
d_gene: .
v_gene: TRBV3-1/TRBV3-2
j_gene: TRBJ1-2
abundance: once

CDR3nt: TGTGCCAGCAGCCTAACTAGCGGCGGGTCAAGATGGGAGACCCAGTACTTC
CDR3aa: CASSLTSGGSRWETQYF
d_gene: TRBD2
v_gene: TRBV7-3
j_gene: TRBJ2-5
abundance: .

CDR3nt: TGTGCCACCAGCATAGCGGGTGAAGAGACCCAGTACTTC
CDR3aa: CATSIAGEETQYF
d_gene: TRBD2
v_gene: TRBV24-1
j_gene: TRBJ2-5
abundance: .

CDR3nt: TGTGCCAGCAGCTCTACCGGGGGCGAAAAACTGTTTTTT
CDR3aa: CASSSTGGEKLFF
d_gene: .
v_gene: TRBV7-9
j_gene: TRBJ1-4
abundance: .

CDR3nt: TGTGCCAGCAGCACAACCTATTCCAACTACGAGCAGTACTTC
CDR3aa: CASSTTYSNYEQYF
d_gene: .
v_gene: TRBV7-2
j_gene: TRBJ2-7
abundance: .

CDR3nt: TGCGCCAGCAGCTTGGAGTCTAGCGGGAGAGCAACAGATACGCAGTATTTT
CDR3aa: CASSLESSGRATDTQYF
d_gene: TRBD2
v_gene: TRBV5-1
j_gene: TRBJ2-3
abundance: once